This T cell receptor (beta chain) was sequenced in a study of neurological immune-mediated disorders. General study points: There were no CDR3 amino acid sequences shared by expanded clones across subjects, a result suggesting private repertoires in all groups. Patients with HTLV-1-associated myelopathy had the highest level of TCR clonal expansion, whereas patients with multiple sclerosis had the lowest level, falling beneath the level found in healthy controls.

The time point: longitudinal time-point 1 (baseline). V lost 0 bases, J lost 0 bases, and 7 bases lay in between. CDR1 and CDR2 from the germline V gene are SGHRS and YFSETQ. The CDR3 contains 15 residues. The method for making cDNA was 5'RACE, and it used 10-nucleotide random UMIs. Via MiXCR, TCRdb re-called the 5' RACE reads, giving one row per CDR3 protein. The repertoire includes some 60,000 distinct CDR3 sequences, 9.5% to 12% of them detected once, and 6.6% sits in the top ten. This clonotype was seen many times. What it binds is unknown. The sequenced material came from PBMCs. The chain couples TRBV5-1 to TRBJ2-1; the D is unclear. The clonotype originates from a male donor with HTLV-1-associated myelopathy (HAM/TSP). The CDR3 DNA reads as TGCGCCAGCAGCTTGGGAGTAGGCTCCTACAATGAGCAGTTCTTC. Protein product: CASSLGVGSYNEQFF.